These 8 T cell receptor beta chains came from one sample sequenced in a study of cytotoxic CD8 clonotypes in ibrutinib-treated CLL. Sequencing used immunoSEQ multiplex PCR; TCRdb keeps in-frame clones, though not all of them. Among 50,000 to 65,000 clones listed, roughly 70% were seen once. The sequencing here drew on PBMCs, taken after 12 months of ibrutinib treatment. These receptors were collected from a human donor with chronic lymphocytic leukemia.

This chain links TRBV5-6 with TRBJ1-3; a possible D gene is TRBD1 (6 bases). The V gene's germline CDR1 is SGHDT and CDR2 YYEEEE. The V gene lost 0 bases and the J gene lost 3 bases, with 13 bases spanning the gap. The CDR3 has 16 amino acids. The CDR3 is CASSLVGGSGGNTIYF. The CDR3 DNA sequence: TGTGCCAGCAGCTTGGTGGGGGGCTCAGGTGGAAACACCATATATTTT.

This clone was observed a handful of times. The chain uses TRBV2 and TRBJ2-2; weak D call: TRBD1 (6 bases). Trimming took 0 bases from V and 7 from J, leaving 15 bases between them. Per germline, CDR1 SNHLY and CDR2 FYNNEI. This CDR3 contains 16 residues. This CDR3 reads CASSEAGSGAGGELFF. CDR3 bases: TGTGCCAGCAGTGAAGCTGGTTCAGGGGCTGGCGGGGAGCTGTTTTTT.

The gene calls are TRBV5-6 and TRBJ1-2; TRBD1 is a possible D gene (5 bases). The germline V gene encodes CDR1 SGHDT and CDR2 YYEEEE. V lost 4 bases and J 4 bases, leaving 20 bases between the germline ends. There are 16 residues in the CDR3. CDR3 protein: CASSPLEGSHFYGYTF. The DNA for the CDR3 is TGTGCCAGCAGCCCTCTGGAGGGGTCCCACTTCTATGGCTACACCTTC.

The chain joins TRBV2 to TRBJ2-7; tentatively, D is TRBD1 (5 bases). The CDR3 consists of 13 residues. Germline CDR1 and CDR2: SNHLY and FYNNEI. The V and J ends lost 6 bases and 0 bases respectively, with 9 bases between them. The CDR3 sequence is CASREQVSYEQYF. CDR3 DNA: TGTGCCAGCAGGGAACAGGTCTCCTACGAGCAGTACTTC.

CDR3 sequence reads: CASSFTVGSNQPQHF. CDR3 coding DNA: TGTGCCAGCAGCTTCACGGTAGGAAGCAATCAGCCCCAGCATTTT. The chain links TRBV11-2 to TRBJ1-5; no definite D call. The length of the CDR3 is 15 residues. V gave up 3 bases and J gave up 1 base, with 10 bases separating them. Per germline, CDR1 SGHAT and CDR2 FQNNGV.

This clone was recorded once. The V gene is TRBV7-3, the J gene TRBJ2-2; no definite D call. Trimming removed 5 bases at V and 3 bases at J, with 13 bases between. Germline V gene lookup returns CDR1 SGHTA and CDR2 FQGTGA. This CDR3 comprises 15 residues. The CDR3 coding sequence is TGTGCCAGCAGCCAAGATGTGGCGTACACCGGGGAGCTGTTTTTT. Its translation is CASSQDVAYTGELFF.

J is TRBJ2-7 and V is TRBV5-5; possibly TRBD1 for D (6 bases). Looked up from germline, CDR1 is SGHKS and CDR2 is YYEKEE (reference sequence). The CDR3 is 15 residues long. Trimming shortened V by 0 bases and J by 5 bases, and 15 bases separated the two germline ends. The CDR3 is CASSLEGGAVNEQYF. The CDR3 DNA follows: TGTGCCAGCAGCTTGGAAGGGGGAGCGGTCAACGAGCAGTACTTC.

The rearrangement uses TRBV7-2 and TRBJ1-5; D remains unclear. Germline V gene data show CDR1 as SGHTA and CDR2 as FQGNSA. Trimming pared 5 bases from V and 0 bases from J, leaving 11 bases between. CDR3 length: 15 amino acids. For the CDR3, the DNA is TGTGCCAGCAGCACTCAAACCGCTAGCAATCAGCCCCAGCATTTT. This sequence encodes CASSTQTASNQPQHF.